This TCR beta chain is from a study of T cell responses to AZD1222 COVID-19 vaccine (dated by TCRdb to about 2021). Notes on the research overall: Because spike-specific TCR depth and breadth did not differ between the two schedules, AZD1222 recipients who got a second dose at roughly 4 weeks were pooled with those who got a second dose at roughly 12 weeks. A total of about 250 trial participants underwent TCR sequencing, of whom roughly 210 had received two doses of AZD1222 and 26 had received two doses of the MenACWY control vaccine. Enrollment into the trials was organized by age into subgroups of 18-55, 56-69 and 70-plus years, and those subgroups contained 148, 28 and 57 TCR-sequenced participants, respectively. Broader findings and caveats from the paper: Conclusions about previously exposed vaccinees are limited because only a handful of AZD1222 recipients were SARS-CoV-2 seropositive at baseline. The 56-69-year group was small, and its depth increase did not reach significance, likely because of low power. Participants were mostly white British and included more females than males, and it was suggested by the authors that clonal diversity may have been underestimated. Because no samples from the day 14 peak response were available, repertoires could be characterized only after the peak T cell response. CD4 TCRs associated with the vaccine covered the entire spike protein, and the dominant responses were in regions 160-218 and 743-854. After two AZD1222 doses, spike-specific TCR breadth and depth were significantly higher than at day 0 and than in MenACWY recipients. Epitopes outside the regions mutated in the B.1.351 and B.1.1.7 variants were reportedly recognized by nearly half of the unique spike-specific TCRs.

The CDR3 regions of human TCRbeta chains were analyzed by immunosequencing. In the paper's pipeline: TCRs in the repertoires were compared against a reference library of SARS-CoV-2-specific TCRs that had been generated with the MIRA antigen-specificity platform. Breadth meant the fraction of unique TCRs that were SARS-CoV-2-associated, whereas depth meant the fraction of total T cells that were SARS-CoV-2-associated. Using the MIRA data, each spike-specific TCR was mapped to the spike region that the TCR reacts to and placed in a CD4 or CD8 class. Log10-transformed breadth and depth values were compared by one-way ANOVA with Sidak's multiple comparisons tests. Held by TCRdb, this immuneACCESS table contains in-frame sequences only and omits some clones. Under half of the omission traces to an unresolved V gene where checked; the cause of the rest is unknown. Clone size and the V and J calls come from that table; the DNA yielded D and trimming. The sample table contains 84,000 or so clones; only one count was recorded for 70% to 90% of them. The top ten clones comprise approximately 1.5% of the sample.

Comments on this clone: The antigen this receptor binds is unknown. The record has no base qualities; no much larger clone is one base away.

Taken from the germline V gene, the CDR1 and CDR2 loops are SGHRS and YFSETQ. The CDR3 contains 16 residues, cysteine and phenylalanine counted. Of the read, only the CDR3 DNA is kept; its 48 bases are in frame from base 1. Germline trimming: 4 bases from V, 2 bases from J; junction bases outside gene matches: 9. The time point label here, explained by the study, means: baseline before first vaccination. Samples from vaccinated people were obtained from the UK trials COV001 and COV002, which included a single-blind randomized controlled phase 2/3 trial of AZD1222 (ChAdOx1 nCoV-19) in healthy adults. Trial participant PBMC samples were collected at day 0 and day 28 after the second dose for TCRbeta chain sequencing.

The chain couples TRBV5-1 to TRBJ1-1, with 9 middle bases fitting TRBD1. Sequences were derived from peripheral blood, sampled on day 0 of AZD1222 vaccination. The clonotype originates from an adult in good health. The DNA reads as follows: TGCGCCAGCAGCCTACAGGGGGCTGTGGGAAACACTGAAGCTTTCTTT. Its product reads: CASSLQGAVGNTEAFF.